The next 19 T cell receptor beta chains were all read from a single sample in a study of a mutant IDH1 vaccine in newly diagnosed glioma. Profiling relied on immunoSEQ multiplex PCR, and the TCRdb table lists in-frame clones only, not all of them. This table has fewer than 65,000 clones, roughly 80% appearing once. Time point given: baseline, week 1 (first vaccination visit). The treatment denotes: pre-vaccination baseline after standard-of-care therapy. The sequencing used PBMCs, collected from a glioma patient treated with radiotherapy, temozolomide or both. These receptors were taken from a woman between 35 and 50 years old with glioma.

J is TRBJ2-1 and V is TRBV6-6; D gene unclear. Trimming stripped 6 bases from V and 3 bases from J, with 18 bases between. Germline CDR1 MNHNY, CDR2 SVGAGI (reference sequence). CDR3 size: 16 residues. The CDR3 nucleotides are TGTGCCAGCAGCCCTCGGTTGGCTTCACTCTACAATGAGCAGTTCTTC. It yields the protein CASSPRLASLYNEQFF.

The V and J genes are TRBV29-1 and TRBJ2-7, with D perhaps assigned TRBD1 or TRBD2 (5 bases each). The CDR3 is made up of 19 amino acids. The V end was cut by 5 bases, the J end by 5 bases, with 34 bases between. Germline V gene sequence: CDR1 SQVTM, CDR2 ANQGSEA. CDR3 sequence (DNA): TGCAGCGTTACCAATAGGGTCCGAGGGGTATCTGCCCCAGGCAACGAGCAGTACTTC. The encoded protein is CSVTNRVRGVSAPGNEQYF.

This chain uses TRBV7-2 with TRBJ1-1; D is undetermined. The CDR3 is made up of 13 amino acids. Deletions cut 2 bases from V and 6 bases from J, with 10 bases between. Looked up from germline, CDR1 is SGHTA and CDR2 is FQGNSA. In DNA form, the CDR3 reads TGTGCCAGCAGCTTATTTAGAGTCGCTGAAGCTTTCTTT. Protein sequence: CASSLFRVAEAFF.

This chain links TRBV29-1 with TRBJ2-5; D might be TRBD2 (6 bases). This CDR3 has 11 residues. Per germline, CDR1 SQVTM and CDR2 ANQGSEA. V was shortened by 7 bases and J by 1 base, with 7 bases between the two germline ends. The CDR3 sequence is CSGGLQETQYF. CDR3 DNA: TGCAGCGGGGGACTCCAAGAGACCCAGTACTTC.

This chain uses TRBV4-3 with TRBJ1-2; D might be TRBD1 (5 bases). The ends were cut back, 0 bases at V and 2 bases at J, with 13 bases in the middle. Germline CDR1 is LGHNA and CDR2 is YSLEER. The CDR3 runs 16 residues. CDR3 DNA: TGCGCCAGCAGCCAAGACCCCAGGGCGCCCAACTATGGCTACACCTTC. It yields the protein CASSQDPRAPNYGYTF.

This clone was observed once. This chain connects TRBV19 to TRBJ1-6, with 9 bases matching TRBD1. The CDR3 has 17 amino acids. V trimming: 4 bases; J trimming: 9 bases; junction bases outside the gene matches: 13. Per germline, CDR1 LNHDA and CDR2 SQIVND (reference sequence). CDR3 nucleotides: TGTGCCAGTAGTACTTACCGTACAGGGGGCGCGAGTTCACCCCTCCACTTT. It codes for CASSTYRTGGASSPLHF.

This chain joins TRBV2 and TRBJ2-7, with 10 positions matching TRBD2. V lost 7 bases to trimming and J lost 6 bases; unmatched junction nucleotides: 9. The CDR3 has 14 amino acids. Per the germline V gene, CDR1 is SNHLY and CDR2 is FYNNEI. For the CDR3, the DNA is TGTGCCAGCATACAAGAACTAGCGGGGACCGAGCAGTACTTC. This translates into CASIQELAGTEQYF.

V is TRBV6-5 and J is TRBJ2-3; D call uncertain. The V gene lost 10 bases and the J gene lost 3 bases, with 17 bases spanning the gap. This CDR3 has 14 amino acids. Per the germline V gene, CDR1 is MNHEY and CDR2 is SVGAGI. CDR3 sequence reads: CATTEPGRTDTQYF. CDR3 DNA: TGTGCCACCACGGAACCAGGTAGAACAGATACGCAGTATTTT.

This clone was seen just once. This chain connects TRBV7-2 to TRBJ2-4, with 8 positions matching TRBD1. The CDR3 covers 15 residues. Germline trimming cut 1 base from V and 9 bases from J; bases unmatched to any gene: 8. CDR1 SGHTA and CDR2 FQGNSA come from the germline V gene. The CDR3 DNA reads TGTGCCAGCAGCTTAGGGCCAGGGGGCAGTGGCATTCAGTACTTC. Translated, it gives CASSLGPGGSGIQYF.

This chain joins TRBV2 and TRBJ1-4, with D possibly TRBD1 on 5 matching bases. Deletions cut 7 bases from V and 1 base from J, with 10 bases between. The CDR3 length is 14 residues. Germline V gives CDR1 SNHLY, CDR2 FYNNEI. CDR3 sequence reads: CASTLDRTNEKLFF. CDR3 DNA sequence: TGTGCCAGCACCTTAGACAGAACTAATGAAAAACTGTTTTTT.

The CDR3 here is CASSIVPGGYNEQFF. CDR3 DNA sequence: TGTGCCAGTAGTATAGTCCCGGGCGGCTACAATGAGCAGTTCTTC. The chain is built from TRBV19 and TRBJ2-1; D is unresolved. This CDR3 is built from 15 residues. Trimming removed 1 base from V and 3 bases from J, with 10 bases in between. The germline CDR1 and CDR2 sequences are LNHDA and SQIVND (reference sequence).

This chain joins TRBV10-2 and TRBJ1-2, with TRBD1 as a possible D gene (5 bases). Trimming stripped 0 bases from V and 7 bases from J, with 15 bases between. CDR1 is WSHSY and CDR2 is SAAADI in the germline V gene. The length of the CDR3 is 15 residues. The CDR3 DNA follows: TGCGCCAGCAGTGAGTCGAATACCAGGGTTGGTGGCTACACCTTC. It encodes CASSESNTRVGGYTF.

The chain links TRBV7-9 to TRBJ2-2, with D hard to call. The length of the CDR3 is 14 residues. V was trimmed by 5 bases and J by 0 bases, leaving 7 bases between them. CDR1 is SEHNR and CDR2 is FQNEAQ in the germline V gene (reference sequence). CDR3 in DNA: TGTGCCAGCAGCCCCACACCGAACACCGGGGAGCTGTTTTTT. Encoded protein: CASSPTPNTGELFF.

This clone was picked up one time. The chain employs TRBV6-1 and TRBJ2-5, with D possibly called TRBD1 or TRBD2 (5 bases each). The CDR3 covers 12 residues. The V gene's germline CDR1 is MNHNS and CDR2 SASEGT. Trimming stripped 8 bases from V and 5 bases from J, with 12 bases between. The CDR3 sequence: CASDGWGETQYF. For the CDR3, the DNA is TGTGCCAGCGACGGGTGGGGGGAGACCCAGTACTTC.

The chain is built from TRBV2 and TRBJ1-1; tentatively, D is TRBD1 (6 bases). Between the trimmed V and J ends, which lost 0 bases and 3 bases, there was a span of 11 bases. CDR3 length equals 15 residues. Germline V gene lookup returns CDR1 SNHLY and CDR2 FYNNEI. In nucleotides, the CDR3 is TGTGCCAGCAGTGAAGCGCACAGGGCGGACACTGAAGCTTTCTTT. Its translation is CASSEAHRADTEAFF.

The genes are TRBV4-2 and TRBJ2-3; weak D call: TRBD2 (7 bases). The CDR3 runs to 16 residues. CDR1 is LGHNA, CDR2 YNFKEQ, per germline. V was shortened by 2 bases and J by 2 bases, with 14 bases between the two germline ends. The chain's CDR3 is CASSQSRGGSTDTQYF. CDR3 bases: TGTGCCAGCAGCCAATCGCGCGGGGGCTCCACAGATACGCAGTATTTT.

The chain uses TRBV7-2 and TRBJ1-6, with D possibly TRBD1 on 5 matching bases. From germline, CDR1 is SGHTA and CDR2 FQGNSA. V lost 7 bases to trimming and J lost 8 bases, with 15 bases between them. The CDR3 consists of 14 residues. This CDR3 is CASIREGLYSPLHF. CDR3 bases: TGTGCCAGCATCAGGGAAGGTCTTTATTCACCCCTCCACTTT.

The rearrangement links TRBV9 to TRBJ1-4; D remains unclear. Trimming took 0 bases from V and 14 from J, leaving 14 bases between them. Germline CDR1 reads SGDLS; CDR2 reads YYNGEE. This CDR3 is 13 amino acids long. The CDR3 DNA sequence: TGTGCCAGCAGCGTAGACAATGCCGGGAGGCTGTTTTTT. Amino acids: CASSVDNAGRLFF.

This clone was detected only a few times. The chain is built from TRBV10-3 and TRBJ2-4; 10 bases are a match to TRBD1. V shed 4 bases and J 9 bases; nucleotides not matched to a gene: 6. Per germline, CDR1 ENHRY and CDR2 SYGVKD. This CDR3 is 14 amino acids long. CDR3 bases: TGTGCCATCAGTGGGAGACAGGGGGCAGGCATTCAGTACTTC. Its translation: CAISGRQGAGIQYF.